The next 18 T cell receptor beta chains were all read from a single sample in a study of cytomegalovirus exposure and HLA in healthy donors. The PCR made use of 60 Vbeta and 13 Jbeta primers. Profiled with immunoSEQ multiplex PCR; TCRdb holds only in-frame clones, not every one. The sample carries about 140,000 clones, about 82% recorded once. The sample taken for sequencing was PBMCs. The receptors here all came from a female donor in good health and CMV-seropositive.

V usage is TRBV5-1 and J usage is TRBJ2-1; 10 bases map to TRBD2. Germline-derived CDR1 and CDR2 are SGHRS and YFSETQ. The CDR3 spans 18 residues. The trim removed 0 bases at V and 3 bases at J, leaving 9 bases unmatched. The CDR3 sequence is CASSLASPLAGSYNEQFF. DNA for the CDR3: TGCGCCAGCAGCTTGGCTTCCCCACTAGCGGGAAGCTACAATGAGCAGTTCTTC.

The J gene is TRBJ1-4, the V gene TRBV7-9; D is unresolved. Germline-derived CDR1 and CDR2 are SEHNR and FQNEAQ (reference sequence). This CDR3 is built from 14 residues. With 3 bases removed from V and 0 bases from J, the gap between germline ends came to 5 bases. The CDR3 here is CASSFRTTNEKLFF. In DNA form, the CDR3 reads TGTGCCAGCAGCTTCAGGACAACTAATGAAAAACTGTTTTTT.

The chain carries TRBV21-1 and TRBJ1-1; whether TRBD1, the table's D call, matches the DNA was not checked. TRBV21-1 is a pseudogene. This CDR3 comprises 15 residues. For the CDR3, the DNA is TGTGCCAGCAGCGCGCGACAGGGACGGACCACTGAAGCTTTCTTT. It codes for CASSARQGRTTEAFF.

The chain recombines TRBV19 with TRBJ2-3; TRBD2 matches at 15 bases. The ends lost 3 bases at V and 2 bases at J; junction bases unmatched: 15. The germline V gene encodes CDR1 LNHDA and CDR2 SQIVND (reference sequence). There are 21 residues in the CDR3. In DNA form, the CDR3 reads TGTGCCAGTAGTATGAGGTCCCCGGGACTAGCGGGAGGCCCCTCCACAGATACGCAGTATTTT. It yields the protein CASSMRSPGLAGGPSTDTQYF. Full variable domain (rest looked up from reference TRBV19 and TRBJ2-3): DGGITQSPKYLFRKEGQNVTLSCEQNLNHDAMYWYRQDPGQGLRLIYYSQIVNDFQKGDIAEGYSVSREKKESFPLTVTSAQKNPTAFYLCASSMRSPGLAGGPSTDTQYFGPGTRLTVL.

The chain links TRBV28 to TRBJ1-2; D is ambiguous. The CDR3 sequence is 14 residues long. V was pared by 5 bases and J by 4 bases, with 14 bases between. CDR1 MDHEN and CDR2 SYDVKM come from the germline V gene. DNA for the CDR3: TGTGCCAGCAGTCTGCTGACTAGAACCTATGGCTACACCTTC. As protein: CASSLLTRTYGYTF.

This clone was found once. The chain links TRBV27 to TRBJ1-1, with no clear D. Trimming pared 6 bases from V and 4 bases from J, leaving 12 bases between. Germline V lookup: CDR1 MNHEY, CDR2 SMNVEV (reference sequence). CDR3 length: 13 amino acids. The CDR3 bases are TGTGCCAGCAGAGAGGTCCGGGGCACTGAAGCTTTCTTT. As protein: CASREVRGTEAFF.

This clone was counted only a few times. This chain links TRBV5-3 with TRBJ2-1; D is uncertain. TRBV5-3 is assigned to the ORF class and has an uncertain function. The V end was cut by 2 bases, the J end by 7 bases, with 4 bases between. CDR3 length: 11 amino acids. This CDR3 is CARSFRNEQFF. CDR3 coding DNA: TGTGCCAGAAGCTTTCGTAATGAGCAGTTCTTC.

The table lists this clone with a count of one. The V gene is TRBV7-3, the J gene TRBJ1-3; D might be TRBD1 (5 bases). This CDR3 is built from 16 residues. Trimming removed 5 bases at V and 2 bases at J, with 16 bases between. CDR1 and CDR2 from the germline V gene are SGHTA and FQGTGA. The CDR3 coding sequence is TGTGCCAGCAGCCCAGGGCCACCAAATGCTGGAAACACCATATATTTT. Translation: CASSPGPPNAGNTIYF.

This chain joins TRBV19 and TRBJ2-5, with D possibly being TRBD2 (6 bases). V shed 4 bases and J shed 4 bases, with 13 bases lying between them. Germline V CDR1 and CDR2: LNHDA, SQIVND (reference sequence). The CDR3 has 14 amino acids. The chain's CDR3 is CASSTGGKGETQYF. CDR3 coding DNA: TGTGCCAGTAGTACTGGCGGGAAGGGAGAGACCCAGTACTTC.

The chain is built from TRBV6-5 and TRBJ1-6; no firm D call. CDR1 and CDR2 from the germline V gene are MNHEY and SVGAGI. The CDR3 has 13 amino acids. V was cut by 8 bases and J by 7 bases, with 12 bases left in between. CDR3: CASSRIKNSPLHF. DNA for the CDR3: TGTGCCAGCTCCAGGATAAAAAATTCACCCCTCCACTTT.

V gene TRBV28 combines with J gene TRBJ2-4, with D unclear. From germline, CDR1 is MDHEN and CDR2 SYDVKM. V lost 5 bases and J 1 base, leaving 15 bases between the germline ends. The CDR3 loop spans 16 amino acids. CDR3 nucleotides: TGTGCCAGCAGTGTTAGCCTGATGACGGCCAAAAACATTCAGTACTTC. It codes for CASSVSLMTAKNIQYF.

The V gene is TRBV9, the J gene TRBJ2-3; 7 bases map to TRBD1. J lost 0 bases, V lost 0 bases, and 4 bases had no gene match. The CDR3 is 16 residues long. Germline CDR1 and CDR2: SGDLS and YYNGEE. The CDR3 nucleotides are TGTGCCAGCAGCGTAGTGGCAGGGGGTAGCACAGATACGCAGTATTTT. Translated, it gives CASSVVAGGSTDTQYF. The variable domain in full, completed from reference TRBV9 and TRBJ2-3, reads DSGVTQTPKHLITATGQRVTLRCSPRSGDLSVYWYQQSLDQGLQFLIQYYNGEERAKGNILERFSAQQFPDLHSELNLSSLELGDSALYFCASSVVAGGSTDTQYFGPGTRLTVL.

DNA for the CDR3: TGCAGCGTTGGGGGCTATACCTATTACAATGAGCAGTTCTTC. Protein sequence: CSVGGYTYYNEQFF. The V and J genes are TRBV29-1 and TRBJ2-1, with a possible D match to TRBD1 (5 bases). CDR1 SQVTM and CDR2 ANQGSEA come from the germline V gene. V gave up 4 bases and J gave up 4 bases, with 14 bases separating them. This CDR3 has 14 amino acids.

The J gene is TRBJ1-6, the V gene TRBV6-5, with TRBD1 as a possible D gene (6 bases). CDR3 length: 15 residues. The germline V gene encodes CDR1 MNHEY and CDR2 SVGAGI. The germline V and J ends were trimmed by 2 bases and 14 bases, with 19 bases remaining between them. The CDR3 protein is CASSYRLADRITLHF. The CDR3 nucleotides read TGTGCCAGCAGTTACCGCCTCGCAGACAGGATTACCCTCCACTTT.

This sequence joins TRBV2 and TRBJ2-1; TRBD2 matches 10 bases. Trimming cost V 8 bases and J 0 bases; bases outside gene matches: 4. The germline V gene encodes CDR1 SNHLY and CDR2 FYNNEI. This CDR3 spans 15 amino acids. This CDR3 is CASRSGGSSYNEQFF. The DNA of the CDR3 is TGTGCCAGCCGTAGCGGGGGGAGCTCCTACAATGAGCAGTTCTTC.

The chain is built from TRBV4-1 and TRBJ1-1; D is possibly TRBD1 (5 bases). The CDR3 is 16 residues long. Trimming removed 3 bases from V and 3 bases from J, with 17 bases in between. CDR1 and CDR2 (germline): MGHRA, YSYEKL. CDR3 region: CASSHPTPGFDTEAFF. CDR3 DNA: TGCGCCAGCAGCCACCCGACCCCAGGGTTCGACACTGAAGCTTTCTTT.

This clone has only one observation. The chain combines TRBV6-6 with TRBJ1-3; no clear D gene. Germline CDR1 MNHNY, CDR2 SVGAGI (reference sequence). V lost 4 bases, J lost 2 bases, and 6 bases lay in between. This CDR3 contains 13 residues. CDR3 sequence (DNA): TGTGCCAGCAGTTCCTTAACTGGAAACACCATATATTTT. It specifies CASSSLTGNTIYF.

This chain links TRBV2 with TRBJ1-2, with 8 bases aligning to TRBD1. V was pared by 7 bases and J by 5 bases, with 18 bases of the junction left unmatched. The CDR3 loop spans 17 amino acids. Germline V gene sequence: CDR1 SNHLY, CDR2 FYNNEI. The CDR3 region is CASTMTGVNIPSYGYTF. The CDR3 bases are TGTGCCAGCACGATGACAGGGGTAAACATACCCTCATATGGCTACACCTTC.